One sample yielded the 12 T cell receptor beta chains listed below, sequenced in a study of cytomegalovirus exposure and HLA in healthy donors. 60 Vbeta and 13 Jbeta primers were used in PCR. Libraries were prepared by immunoSEQ multiplex PCR; TCRdb keeps only in-frame clonotypes and omits some of them. The sample includes fewer than 350,000 clones, approximately 90% seen only once; the top ten take roughly 2.3%. The sample was PBMCs. Every receptor here comes from a woman in her late teens or twenties in good health and CMV-seronegative.

This chain joins TRBV10-1 and TRBJ2-1, with no clear D. V was pared by 4 bases and J by 0 bases, with 13 bases between. Germline-derived CDR1 and CDR2 are WNHNN and SYGVQD (reference sequence). The CDR3 spans 16 residues. This chain's CDR3 is CASSVWRSLSYNEQFF. CDR3 nucleotide sequence: TGCGCCAGCAGTGTATGGCGGAGCCTCTCCTACAATGAGCAGTTCTTC.

The rearrangement links TRBV2 to TRBJ2-7, with unresolved D. The CDR3 is 12 amino acids. V was shortened by 6 bases and J by 3 bases, with 9 bases between the two germline ends. Germline V gene data show CDR1 as SNHLY and CDR2 as FYNNEI. CDR3 sequence: CASSLSSYEQYF. The CDR3 DNA reads TGTGCCAGCAGCCTCTCGAGCTACGAGCAGTACTTC.

The chain couples TRBV5-1 to TRBJ2-3; 8 bases map to TRBD2. The CDR3 runs 16 residues. With 4 bases clipped from V and 4 bases from J, the junction kept 11 bases outside the gene matches. Per the germline V gene, CDR1 is SGHRS and CDR2 is YFSETQ. In DNA form, the CDR3 reads TGCGCCAGCAGCCGGCGGGGGGCACTCCGGGCAGATACGCAGTATTTT. It is translated as CASSRRGALRADTQYF. The full variable domain, with the rest looked up from reference TRBV5-1 and TRBJ2-3, is KAGVTQTPRYLIKTRGQQVTLSCSPISGHRSVSWYQQTPGQGLQFLFEYFSETQRNKGNFPGRFSGRQFSNSRSEMNVSTLELGDSALYLCASSRRGALRADTQYFGPGTRLTVL.

This chain uses TRBV7-9 with TRBJ2-7, with TRBD1 identical over 8 bases. Trimming took 1 base from V and 0 from J; bases not matched to a gene: 2. Germline values: CDR1 SEHNR, CDR2 FQNEAQ (reference sequence). This CDR3 region has 15 residues. CDR3: CASSLGDRSSYEQYF. The CDR3 DNA follows: TGTGCCAGCAGCTTAGGGGACAGGAGCTCCTACGAGCAGTACTTC.

V usage is TRBV7-7 and J usage is TRBJ2-3, with D maybe TRBD2 (6 bases). CDR3 length: 17 residues. From germline, CDR1 is SSHAT and CDR2 FNYEAQ (reference sequence). The V end lost 5 bases, the J end lost 1 base, and 19 bases lay between the germline ends. As DNA, the CDR3 is TGTGCCAGCAGCCCCGGAGGGCAGGCCTTCGGCACAGATACGCAGTATTTT. Protein sequence: CASSPGGQAFGTDTQYF.

This clone has just one count. J is TRBJ2-4 and V is TRBV18; D perhaps matches TRBD1 (5 bases). With 6 bases removed from V and 0 bases from J, the gap between germline ends came to 9 bases. Germline-derived CDR1 and CDR2 are KGHSH and LQKENI. The CDR3 length is 14 residues. The CDR3 spells CASSPTGAKNIQYF. The CDR3 DNA reads as TGTGCCAGCTCTCCCACAGGAGCCAAAAACATTCAGTACTTC.

The chain has TRBV6-6 and TRBJ1-5, with 7 nucleotides matching TRBD1. Germline-derived CDR1 and CDR2 are MNHNY and SVGAGI (reference sequence). The CDR3 has 13 amino acids. J lost 7 bases, V lost 6 bases, and 6 bases had no gene match. CDR3 sequence (DNA): TGTGCCAGCAGGACGGACAGGCAACAGCCCCAGCATTTT. Protein product: CASRTDRQQPQHF.

This clone appeared a few times. The chain combines TRBV6-1 with TRBJ1-2; D might be TRBD1 (6 bases). Germline loops: CDR1 MNHNS, CDR2 SASEGT. This CDR3 is built from 13 residues. V gave up 7 bases and J gave up 2 bases, with 11 bases separating them. CDR3 loop: CASKAGQNYGYTF. CDR3 DNA sequence: TGTGCCAGCAAGGCAGGACAGAACTATGGCTACACCTTC.

This chain links TRBV9 with TRBJ1-2, with 8 positions matching TRBD1. The CDR3 is 15 amino acids. Germline CDR1 SGDLS, CDR2 YYNGEE. The V segment lost 4 bases and the J segment 5 bases; nucleotides outside the gene matches: 10. The CDR3 coding sequence is TGTGCCAGCAGCACGCTGGGGACAGGTCCGTATGGCTACACCTTC. Residues: CASSTLGTGPYGYTF.

The chain combines TRBV2 with TRBJ2-5; 8 bases map to TRBD1. The CDR3 consists of 15 residues. After removal of 4 bases from V and 5 bases from J, the junction contained 9 bases not matched to a gene. The V gene's germline CDR1 is SNHLY and CDR2 FYNNEI. The CDR3 here is CASSAFRGLSETQYF. CDR3 sequence (DNA): TGTGCCAGCAGTGCTTTCAGGGGGCTGTCGGAGACCCAGTACTTC.

V usage is TRBV6-5 and J usage is TRBJ2-5, with TRBD1 matching over 8 bases. The J call may be mistaken, given a closer DNA end match to TRBJ2-7. CDR1 is MNHEY and CDR2 is SVGAGI in the germline V gene. This CDR3 region has 12 residues. The CDR3 protein is CATRQGTYEQYF. As DNA, the CDR3 is TGTGCCACCCGACAGGGGACCTACGAGCAGTACTTC.

The J gene is TRBJ1-1, the V gene TRBV18, with 7 bases identical to TRBD1. The V and J ends lost 1 base and 4 bases, in that order; junction bases with no gene match: 3. This CDR3 comprises 14 residues. Germline CDR1 is KGHSH and CDR2 is LQKENI. CDR3: CASSPQGGFTEAFF. The CDR3 region has the DNA TGTGCCAGCTCACCACAAGGGGGCTTCACTGAAGCTTTCTTT.